The T cell receptor beta chain described here comes from a study of T cells in Graves' hyperthyroidism and ophthalmopathy. Study-level information: Peripheral blood was obtained at initial diagnosis, preceding any treatment. General study points: Ophthalmopathy stood apart from stable hyperthyroidism in a 13 V-J model. The majority of expanded thyroid clonotypes above 0.001 also appeared in blood.

The CDR3 regions of TCR beta were amplified from RNA transcripts. First-round RT-PCR targeting the TCR CDR3 was performed with the HTBI primer set. Via MiXCR, TCRdb re-called the multiplex PCR reads, giving one row per CDR3 protein. The data hold 500,000 or so distinct CDR3 sequences, with roughly a sixth observed a single time. Trimming pared 0 bases from V and 0 bases from J, leaving 5 bases between. This CDR3 comprises 14 residues. The germline gives CDR1 LNHNV, CDR2 YYDKDF (reference sequence). This clonotype showed up many times. Its specificity is not known. Uncontrolled infection, other autoimmune disease, pregnancy or lactation excluded patients.

The sequence derives from a woman in her twenties or thirties with Graves' ophthalmopathy. The chain employs TRBV15 and TRBJ1-2; D is undetermined. Sequenced material: blood. CDR3 region: CATSRDSSNYGYTF. CDR3 sequence (DNA): TGTGCCACCAGCAGAGACAGCTCTAACTATGGCTACACCTTC.